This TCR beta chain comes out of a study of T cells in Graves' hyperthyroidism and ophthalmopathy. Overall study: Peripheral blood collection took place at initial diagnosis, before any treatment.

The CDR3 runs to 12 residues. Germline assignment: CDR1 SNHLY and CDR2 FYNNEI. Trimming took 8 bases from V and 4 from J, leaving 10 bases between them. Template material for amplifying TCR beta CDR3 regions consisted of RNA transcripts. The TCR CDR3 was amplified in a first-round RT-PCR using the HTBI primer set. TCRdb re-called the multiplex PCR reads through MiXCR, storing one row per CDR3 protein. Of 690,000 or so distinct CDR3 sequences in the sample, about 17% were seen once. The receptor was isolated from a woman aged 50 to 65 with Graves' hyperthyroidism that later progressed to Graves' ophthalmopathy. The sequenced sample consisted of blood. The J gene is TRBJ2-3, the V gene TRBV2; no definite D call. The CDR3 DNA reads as TGTGCCAGCGCGGAACCGCCAGATACGCAGTATTTT. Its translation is CASAEPPDTQYF. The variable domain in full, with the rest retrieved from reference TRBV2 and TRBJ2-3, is EPEVTQTPSHQVTQMGQEVILRCVPISNHLYFYWYRQILGQKVEFLVSFYNNEISEKSEIFDDQFSVERPDGSNFTLKIRSTKLEDSAMYFCASAEPPDTQYFGPGTRLTVL.